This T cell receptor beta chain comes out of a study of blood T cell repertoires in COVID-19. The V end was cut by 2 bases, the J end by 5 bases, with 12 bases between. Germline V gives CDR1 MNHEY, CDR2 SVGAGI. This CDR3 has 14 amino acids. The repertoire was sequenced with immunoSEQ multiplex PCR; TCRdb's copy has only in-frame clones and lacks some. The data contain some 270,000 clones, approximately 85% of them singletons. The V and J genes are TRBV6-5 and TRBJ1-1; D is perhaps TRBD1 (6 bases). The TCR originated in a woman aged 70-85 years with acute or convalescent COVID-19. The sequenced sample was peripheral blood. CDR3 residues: CASSYVIQGTEAFF. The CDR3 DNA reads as TGTGCCAGCAGTTACGTCATCCAGGGGACTGAAGCTTTCTTT.